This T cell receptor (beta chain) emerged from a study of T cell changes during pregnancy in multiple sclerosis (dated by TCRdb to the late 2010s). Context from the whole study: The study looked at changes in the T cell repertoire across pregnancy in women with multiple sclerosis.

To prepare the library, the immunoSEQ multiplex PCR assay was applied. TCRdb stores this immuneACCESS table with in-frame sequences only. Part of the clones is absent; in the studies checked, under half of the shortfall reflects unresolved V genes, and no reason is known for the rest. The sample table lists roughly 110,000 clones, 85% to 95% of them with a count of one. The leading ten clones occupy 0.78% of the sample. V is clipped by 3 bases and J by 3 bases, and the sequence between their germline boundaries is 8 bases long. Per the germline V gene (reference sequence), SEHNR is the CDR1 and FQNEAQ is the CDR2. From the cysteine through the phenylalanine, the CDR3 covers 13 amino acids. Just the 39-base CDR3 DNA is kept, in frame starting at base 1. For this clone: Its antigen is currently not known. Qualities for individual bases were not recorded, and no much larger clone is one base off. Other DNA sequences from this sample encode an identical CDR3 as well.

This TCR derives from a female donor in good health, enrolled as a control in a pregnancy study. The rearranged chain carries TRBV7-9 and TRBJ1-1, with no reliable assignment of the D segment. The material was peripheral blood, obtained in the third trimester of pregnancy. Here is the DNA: TGTGCCAGCAGCTTTGGCGGAGACACTGAAGCTTTCTTT. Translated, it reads CASSFGGDTEAFF.